What follows is one T cell receptor beta chain and its context. Its antigen is not identified. The CDR3 is 16 residues long. V lost 4 bases to trimming and J lost 0 bases, with 12 bases between them. Germline CDR1 reads SGHVS; CDR2 reads FQNEAQ. This entry comes from a study of blood T cells in healthy people across ages. Findings and limits, study-wide: Unsorted PBMC material precluded a definitive naive versus antigen-experienced comparison. As age increased, TCR beta diversity per million T cells fell in a roughly linear fashion.

Primed by a sample-barcoded 5' primer and a J-beta primer mix, a second PCR proceeded for 7 to 11 cycles. MiXCR, applied by TCRdb to the 5' RACE reads, yields one record per CDR3 protein. The table has fewer than 1.5 million distinct CDR3 sequences, approximately 38% seen once. The sequence was obtained from a woman between 18 and 29 years old in good health. The V and J genes are TRBV7-8 and TRBJ1-4; no reliable D call. Sequenced material: blood. The chain's CDR3 is CASSWRTPATNEKLFF. The CDR3 nucleotides are TGTGCCAGCAGCTGGAGGACGCCGGCAACTAATGAAAAACTGTTTTTT.